The 3 T cell receptor beta chains listed next were all sequenced from one sample in a study of blood T cell repertoires in COVID-19 (dated by TCRdb to the early 2020s). Receptor libraries were prepared by the immunoSEQ multiplex PCR assay. Here the immuneACCESS table is served through TCRdb, limited to in-frame sequences with V and J called. Missing clones are a known gap in these copies; in checked studies unresolved V genes cover under half, and the rest lacks a known reason. The sample has about 130,000 clones on record, roughly 86% of them singletons. The ten largest clones add up to about 18% of the sample. The sequencing input was peripheral blood. The receptors stem from a woman in her fifties or sixties who had recovered from COVID-19.

This clone was observed a few times. The J gene is TRBJ2-1, the V gene TRBV9, with 9 bases lining up with TRBD2. V trimming: 0 bases; J trimming: 8 bases; junction bases outside the gene matches: 6. The CDR3 spans 15 residues. The germline V gene has CDR1 SGDLS and CDR2 YYNGEE. The CDR3 DNA sequence: TGTGCCAGCAGCGTAGGGGGTAGCGGGAGTCATGAGCAGTTCTTC. Translation gives CASSVGGSGSHEQFF.

This clone is a singleton in its sample. The V gene is TRBV5-6, the J gene TRBJ2-7; possibly TRBD1 for D (5 bases). The CDR3 loop spans 11 amino acids. Germline CDR1 and CDR2: SGHDT and YYEEEE. V was pared by 3 bases and J by 11 bases, with 12 bases between. The CDR3 DNA follows: TGTGCCAGCAGCTCGGGTATCAGGGAGTACTTC. This translates into CASSSGIREYF.

J is TRBJ2-3 and V is TRBV27; D call uncertain. Germline V gene lookup returns CDR1 MNHEY and CDR2 SMNVEV (reference sequence). CDR3 length: 14 amino acids. V lost 0 bases, J lost 4 bases, and 8 bases lay in between. The CDR3 loop is CASSLSPRSDTQYF. The DNA of the CDR3 is TGTGCCAGCAGTTTATCCCCTCGTTCAGATACGCAGTATTTT.